These 30 T cell receptor beta chains came from one sample sequenced in a study of T cell responses to AZD1222 COVID-19 vaccine. Profiled with immunoSEQ multiplex PCR; TCRdb holds only in-frame clones, not every one. The data hold 150,000 or so clones, with around 91% observed a single time. The starting material was peripheral blood, obtained 28 days after the second AZD1222 dose. The receptors shown here come from an adult who received the AZD1222 COVID-19 vaccine.

This chain uses TRBV2 with TRBJ2-7; no clear D gene. This CDR3 is built from 13 residues. The ends were cut back, 5 bases at V and 2 bases at J, with 10 bases in the middle. Germline lookup yields CDR1 SNHLY and CDR2 FYNNEI. CDR3 in amino acids: CASSLGPAYEQYF. The DNA of the CDR3 is TGTGCCAGCAGTCTTGGACCTGCCTACGAGCAGTACTTC.

This clone showed up just a few times. The sample has other DNA sequences that encode this CDR3 too. The V gene is TRBV3-1 (or the pseudogene TRBV3-2), the J gene TRBJ2-7; D unresolved. V shed 1 base and J shed 2 bases, with 0 bases lying between them. The CDR3 is 11 residues long. Looked up from germline, CDR1 is LGHDT and CDR2 is YNNKEL (reference sequence). The CDR3, as DNA: TGTGCCAGCAGCCAAGCCTACGAGCAGTACTTC. Protein product: CASSQAYEQYF.

This chain joins TRBV5-1 and TRBJ2-7; weak D call: TRBD2 (5 bases). The V gene lost 0 bases and the J gene lost 4 bases, with 8 bases spanning the gap. This CDR3 has 13 amino acids. Germline-derived CDR1 and CDR2 are SGHRS and YFSETQ. The CDR3 protein is CASSLAAGYEQYF. CDR3 coding DNA: TGCGCCAGCAGCTTGGCCGCGGGTTACGAGCAGTACTTC.

The J gene is TRBJ1-3, the V gene TRBV27; D remains unclear. CDR1 and CDR2 from the germline V gene are MNHEY and SMNVEV (reference sequence). V shed 5 bases and J shed 0 bases, with 11 bases lying between them. There are 15 residues in the CDR3. The CDR3 loop reads CASSTRQSSGNTIYF. The CDR3 DNA follows: TGTGCCAGCAGTACGAGGCAGAGCTCTGGAAACACCATATATTTT.

V and J are TRBV5-1 and TRBJ2-7, with 11 bases that match TRBD1. The trim removed 4 bases at V and 6 bases at J, leaving 9 bases unmatched. This CDR3 contains 15 residues. The germline V gene has CDR1 SGHRS and CDR2 YFSETQ. This CDR3 is CASSSGQGAVGEQYF. The CDR3 coding sequence is TGCGCCAGCAGCAGCGGACAGGGGGCTGTAGGCGAGCAGTACTTC.

The chain carries TRBV7-6 and TRBJ2-7; unclear D gene. Germline CDR1 and CDR2: SGHVS and FNYEAQ. The CDR3 runs 14 residues. V gave up 1 base and J gave up 2 bases, with 9 bases separating them. The CDR3 DNA sequence: TGTGCCAGCAGCTTAGACGGGCTAGCCTACGAGCAGTACTTC. This translates into CASSLDGLAYEQYF.

The chain carries TRBV12-5 and TRBJ2-1; 8 bases are shared with TRBD1. Germline assignment: CDR1 LGHNT and CDR2 FRNRAP. This CDR3 comprises 15 residues. With 6 bases clipped from V and 4 bases from J, the junction kept 8 bases outside the gene matches. CDR3 coding DNA: TGTGCTAGTGGGGCCGGGACAGGAAGGTACAATGAGCAGTTCTTC. Translation: CASGAGTGRYNEQFF.

This chain joins TRBV27 and TRBJ1-2; 8 bases line up with TRBD1. The CDR3 is made up of 13 amino acids. Germline assignment: CDR1 MNHEY and CDR2 SMNVEV (reference sequence). The trim removed 6 bases at V and 4 bases at J, leaving 4 bases unmatched. This CDR3 is CASRGQGGYGYTF. For the CDR3, the DNA is TGTGCCAGCAGAGGACAGGGAGGCTATGGCTACACCTTC.

CDR3 loop: CASSLVSGLAGGHTGELFF. The CDR3 DNA reads TGTGCCAGCAGCTTAGTCTCTGGACTAGCGGGGGGGCACACCGGGGAGCTGTTTTTT. This chain links TRBV7-2 with TRBJ2-2, with TRBD2 matching 15 bases. V shed 1 base, J shed 3 bases, and the junction held 6 bases outside the gene matches. CDR1 and CDR2 from the germline V gene are SGHTA and FQGNSA. The CDR3 length is 19 residues.

The chain employs TRBV5-5 and TRBJ2-6; D may be TRBD2 (5 bases). In germline, CDR1 is SGHKS, CDR2 YYEKEE (reference sequence). The CDR3 has 19 amino acids. V was trimmed by 0 bases and J by 3 bases, leaving 19 bases between them. CDR3 region: CASSLARALEERGANVLTF. In DNA, the CDR3 is TGTGCCAGCAGCTTGGCGCGGGCTCTCGAGGAGCGTGGGGCCAACGTCCTGACTTTC. The variable domain in full, completed from reference TRBV5-5 and TRBJ2-6, reads DAGVTQSPTHLIKTRGQQVTLRCSPISGHKSVSWYQQVLGQGPQFIFQYYEKEERGRGNFPDRFSARQFPNYSSELNVNALLLGDSALYLCASSLARALEERGANVLTFGAGSRLTVL.

V is TRBV28 and J is TRBJ2-1; 11 bases map to TRBD1. The CDR3 covers 16 residues. Trimming at V came to 5 bases and at J to 7 bases, leaving 10 bases not matched to a gene. CDR1 and CDR2 from the germline V gene are MDHEN and SYDVKM. The CDR3: CASSPIGQGAPNEQFF. The CDR3 region has the DNA TGTGCCAGCAGTCCCATTGGACAGGGGGCGCCAAATGAGCAGTTCTTC.

The CDR3 sequence: CASSHDASSNQPQHF. The DNA for the CDR3 is TGTGCCAGCAGCCACGACGCAAGTAGCAATCAGCCCCAGCATTTT. The chain uses TRBV7-2 and TRBJ1-5; D is ambiguous. This CDR3 comprises 15 residues. Trimming stripped 5 bases from V and 0 bases from J, with 11 bases between. CDR1 is SGHTA, CDR2 FQGNSA, per germline.

This clone showed up just once. J is TRBJ1-2 and V is TRBV30; 8 bases agree with TRBD1. CDR1 GTSNPN and CDR2 SVGIG come from the germline V gene (reference sequence). With V trimmed by 2 bases and J by 8 bases, 16 bases remained unmatched. The CDR3 consists of 16 residues. CDR3 sequence: CAWSSARYQGAGGYTF. The CDR3 nucleotides read TGTGCCTGGAGTTCGGCCCGGTACCAGGGGGCTGGCGGCTACACCTTC.

The genes are TRBV30 and TRBJ1-5; 10 bases line up with TRBD1. V was pared by 4 bases and J by 2 bases, with 8 bases of the junction left unmatched. Germline CDR1 reads GTSNPN; CDR2 reads SVGIG (reference sequence). CDR3 size: 16 residues. CDR3 bases: TGTGCCTGGAATGGACAGGGGGTAAATCGCAATCAGCCCCAGCATTTT. It translates to CAWNGQGVNRNQPQHF.

The V and J genes are TRBV6-6 and TRBJ2-7, with D tentatively TRBD1 (6 bases). This CDR3 has 14 amino acids. Germline V gene data show CDR1 as MNHNY and CDR2 as SVGAGI (reference sequence). The V gene lost 7 bases and the J gene lost 2 bases, with 15 bases spanning the gap. This CDR3 reads CASKVTGGPYEQYF. As DNA, the CDR3 is TGTGCCAGCAAAGTGACAGGTGGACCCTACGAGCAGTACTTC.

The gene calls are TRBV19 and TRBJ1-1; D remains unclear. Trimming stripped 7 bases from V and 0 bases from J, with 9 bases between. The CDR3 consists of 13 residues. Germline assignment: CDR1 LNHDA and CDR2 SQIVND (reference sequence). The CDR3 spells CASTASMNTEAFF. In DNA, the CDR3 is TGTGCCAGTACAGCCAGCATGAACACTGAAGCTTTCTTT.

There are a few counts of this clone. This chain connects TRBV12-5 to TRBJ2-2; D not certain. This CDR3 has 13 residues. The V gene lost 1 base and the J gene lost 5 bases, with 5 bases spanning the gap. Looked up from germline, CDR1 is LGHNT and CDR2 is FRNRAP. The CDR3 sequence is CASGLGQTGELFF. The CDR3 bases are TGTGCTAGTGGTTTGGGGCAGACCGGGGAGCTGTTTTTT.

The rearrangement uses TRBV2 and TRBJ1-2; 9 bases fit TRBD1. The CDR3 extends over 15 amino acids. Trimming removed 8 bases from V and 5 bases from J; junction bases left unmatched: 12. CDR1 and CDR2 (germline): SNHLY, FYNNEI. CDR3 DNA sequence: TGTGCCAGCGGGCCCGGGACAGGGTACTTTTATGGCTACACCTTC. Translated: CASGPGTGYFYGYTF.

This chain joins TRBV4-2 and TRBJ2-5; TRBD1 or TRBD2 may be the D gene (5 bases each). V lost 1 base and J lost 2, with 17 bases in between. This CDR3 is 17 amino acids long. Germline values: CDR1 LGHNA, CDR2 YNFKEQ. CDR3 DNA sequence: TGTGCCAGCAGCCAAGGCCGGGACCCAATTTATCAAGAGACCCAGTACTTC. Its translation is CASSQGRDPIYQETQYF.

The chain couples TRBV9 to TRBJ1-2, with 10 bases aligning to TRBD1. The J segment lost 1 base and the V segment lost 0 bases, leaving 6 bases of the junction unmatched. The CDR3 loop spans 17 amino acids. Germline V CDR1 and CDR2: SGDLS, YYNGEE. CDR3 in DNA: TGTGCCAGCAGCGTAGGACCCCGGACAGGGGGTAACTATGGCTACACCTTC. It translates to CASSVGPRTGGNYGYTF.

This chain joins TRBV3-1 (or the pseudogene TRBV3-2) and TRBJ2-7; maybe TRBD2 (6 bases). CDR1 and CDR2 from the germline V gene are LGHDT and YNNKEL (reference sequence). V was trimmed by 1 base and J by 7 bases, leaving 11 bases between them. The CDR3 length is 13 residues. The CDR3 protein is CASSQGRAEEQYF. CDR3 DNA sequence: TGTGCCAGCAGCCAAGGGAGGGCTGAAGAGCAGTACTTC.

The CDR3: CASGINTRRGEQFF. CDR3 DNA: TGTGCTAGTGGTATAAATACAAGGAGAGGTGAGCAGTTCTTC. The chain couples TRBV12-5 to TRBJ2-1; no reliable D call. CDR1 and CDR2 (germline): LGHNT, FRNRAP. The CDR3 runs 14 residues. Trimming shortened V by 5 bases and J by 9 bases, and 17 bases separated the two germline ends.

The chain carries TRBV9 and TRBJ1-2; 10 bases are a match to TRBD1. This CDR3 spans 17 amino acids. CDR1 and CDR2 (germline): SGDLS, YYNGEE. The V gene end was trimmed by 4 bases and the J gene end by 0 bases; junction bases not matched to a gene: 9. In DNA, the CDR3 is TGTGCCAGCAGCACAACGACAGGGGGCTCGACTAACTATGGCTACACCTTC. As protein: CASSTTTGGSTNYGYTF.

The CDR3 here is CASSLLRGGFGNEQFF. The CDR3 DNA follows: TGCGCCAGCAGCCTTTTGAGGGGGGGCTTTGGAAATGAGCAGTTCTTC. The rearrangement uses TRBV5-1 and TRBJ2-1; D perhaps matches TRBD2 (7 bases). V lost 4 bases and J lost 7, with 21 bases in between. CDR1 and CDR2 (germline): SGHRS, YFSETQ. The CDR3 contains 16 residues.

The chain is built from TRBV7-9 and TRBJ2-5; 8 positions agree with TRBD1. The CDR3 runs 11 residues. Germline V gene data show CDR1 as SEHNR and CDR2 as FQNEAQ (reference sequence). V lost 10 bases, J lost 3 bases, and 1 base stayed unmatched. CDR3 amino acids: CATDREETQYF. The CDR3 nucleotides are TGTGCCACGGACAGGGAAGAGACCCAGTACTTC.

The chain carries TRBV7-9 and TRBJ2-3; perhaps TRBD1 as D (5 bases). V dropped 1 base and J dropped 1 base, with 9 bases sitting between them. The CDR3 covers 15 residues. CDR1 is SEHNR, CDR2 FQNEAQ, per germline (reference sequence). The CDR3 loop is CASSLDQGGTDTQYF. As DNA, the CDR3 is TGTGCCAGCAGCTTAGATCAGGGCGGCACAGATACGCAGTATTTT.

The V call is TRBV5-5, the J call TRBJ1-1; D possibly corresponds to TRBD1 (5 bases). V was trimmed by 1 base and J by 1 base, leaving 20 bases between them. The CDR3 length is 18 residues. CDR1 is SGHKS, CDR2 YYEKEE, per germline (reference sequence). The DNA of the CDR3 is TGTGCCAGCAGCTTGCTTCTGTCGCAATGGACATCGAACACTGAAGCTTTCTTT. It codes for CASSLLLSQWTSNTEAFF.

The chain combines TRBV3-1 (or the pseudogene TRBV3-2) with TRBJ1-4; no definite D call. The germline CDR1 and CDR2 sequences are LGHDT and YNNKEL (reference sequence). This CDR3 region has 13 residues. Deletions cut 4 bases from V and 7 bases from J, with 10 bases between. The CDR3 reads CASSPSRGEKLFF. CDR3 in DNA: TGTGCCAGCAGCCCCTCCCGGGGTGAAAAACTGTTTTTT.

This clone showed up just once. The chain uses TRBV10-2 and TRBJ1-2; D not resolved. The CDR3 is made up of 14 amino acids. The V and J ends lost 4 bases and 2 bases respectively, with 11 bases between them. CDR1 and CDR2 from the germline V gene are WSHSY and SAAADI. CDR3 sequence: CASSADGSNYGYTF. The CDR3 DNA is TGCGCCAGCAGTGCAGACGGGAGCAACTATGGCTACACCTTC.

The V call is TRBV7-3, the J call TRBJ2-3; a possible D gene is TRBD1 (5 bases). This CDR3 comprises 18 residues. Germline V gene sequence: CDR1 SGHTA, CDR2 FQGTGA. Trimming cost V 4 bases and J 0 bases, with 20 bases left between them. CDR3 nucleotides: TGTGCCAGCAGCTCAATACAGGCCCAACCTCCTAGCACAGATACGCAGTATTTT. This sequence encodes CASSSIQAQPPSTDTQYF.